What follows are 26 T cell receptor beta chains derived from one specimen sequenced in a study of control samples from healthy donors and cancer patients. This table comes from immunoSEQ multiplex PCR, and its TCRdb copy is limited to in-frame clones, with some not included. The sample has around 100,000 clones, approximately 90% seen once. The sample consisted of blood. The receptors here all came from a young woman in good health.

The table lists this clone with a few counts. This sequence joins TRBV29-1 and TRBJ1-2, with D possibly being TRBD1 (5 bases). This CDR3 has 11 residues. The V gene lost 1 base and the J gene lost 6 bases, with 6 bases spanning the gap. CDR1 and CDR2 from the germline V gene are SQVTM and ANQGSEA. Here the CDR3 reads CSVEGGDGYTF. The CDR3 bases are TGCAGCGTTGAAGGAGGGGATGGCTACACCTTC.

This chain uses TRBV7-2 with TRBJ1-2; maybe TRBD1 (6 bases). Germline-derived CDR1 and CDR2 are SGHTA and FQGNSA. The CDR3 sequence is 16 residues long. V lost 5 bases and J 5 bases, leaving 21 bases between the germline ends. CDR3 amino acids: CASSVLNPYRVYGYTF. The CDR3 nucleotides read TGTGCCAGCAGCGTCCTCAACCCTTACAGGGTTTATGGCTACACCTTC.

V and J are TRBV7-3 and TRBJ2-5; tentatively, D is TRBD2 (6 bases). The CDR3 sequence is 15 residues long. Germline V gene data show CDR1 as SGHTA and CDR2 as FQGTGA. Trimming left V 4 bases short and J 5 bases short, with 17 bases between. CDR3 DNA sequence: TGTGCCAGCAGCTCTGCGGGCACCGGAGGGGAGACCCAGTACTTC. It translates to CASSSAGTGGETQYF.

V usage is TRBV5-1 and J usage is TRBJ2-3, with D hard to call. Germline CDR1 and CDR2: SGHRS and YFSETQ. This CDR3 comprises 13 residues. V lost 0 bases and J lost 4, with 6 bases in between. CDR3 in amino acids: CASSLASSDTQYF. The CDR3 DNA reads TGCGCCAGCAGCTTGGCGAGTTCAGATACGCAGTATTTT.

The rearrangement links TRBV19 to TRBJ1-2; no clear D gene. The CDR3 is 13 residues long. The V and J ends lost 3 bases and 3 bases respectively, with 8 bases between them. Germline lookup yields CDR1 LNHDA and CDR2 SQIVND (reference sequence). This CDR3 reads CASSIMSDYGYTF. CDR3 sequence (DNA): TGTGCCAGTAGTATTATGTCAGACTATGGCTACACCTTC.

This chain links TRBV5-1 with TRBJ2-3; D unresolved. The germline V gene has CDR1 SGHRS and CDR2 YFSETQ. The length of the CDR3 is 12 residues. V was trimmed by 4 bases and J by 6 bases, leaving 9 bases between them. DNA for the CDR3: TGCGCCAGCAGCATCCAGTGGGATACGCAGTATTTT. Translation: CASSIQWDTQYF.

The chain combines TRBV7-6 with TRBJ1-4; D might be TRBD1 (5 bases). Germline V gene lookup returns CDR1 SGHVS and CDR2 FNYEAQ. The ends were cut back, 8 bases at V and 8 bases at J, with 15 bases in the middle. The CDR3 spans 13 residues. CDR3 protein: CASSRGSQEKLFF. Written as DNA, the CDR3 is TGTGCCAGCTCTCGGGGCAGTCAGGAAAAACTGTTTTTT.

The CDR3 DNA is TGTGCCAGCAGCAGGCGAGAAACGGACTCTGGAAACACCATATATTTT. Amino acid sequence: CASSRRETDSGNTIYF. This chain uses TRBV7-7 with TRBJ1-3, with unresolved D. CDR1 and CDR2 (germline): SSHAT, FNYEAQ (reference sequence). V lost 5 bases and J 0 bases, leaving 14 bases between the germline ends. CDR3 size: 16 residues. The full variable domain, completed using reference TRBV7-7 and TRBJ1-3, is GAGVSQSPRYKVTKRGQDVTLRCDPISSHATLYWYQQALGQGPEFLTYFNYEAQPDKSGLPSDRFSAERPEGSISTLTIQRTEQRDSAMYRCASSRRETDSGNTIYFGEGSWLTVV.

V gene TRBV3-1 (or the pseudogene TRBV3-2) combines with J gene TRBJ2-1, with D uncertain. There are 14 residues in the CDR3. Germline V lookup: CDR1 LGHDT, CDR2 YNNKEL (reference sequence). The V and J ends lost 2 bases and 6 bases respectively, with 11 bases between them. The chain's CDR3 is CASSQMRSANEQFF. The CDR3 DNA reads as TGTGCCAGCAGCCAAATGAGAAGTGCCAATGAGCAGTTCTTC.

The chain couples TRBV2 to TRBJ2-3, with D hard to call. Trimming left V 7 bases short and J 2 bases short, with 13 bases between. In germline, CDR1 is SNHLY, CDR2 FYNNEI. This CDR3 is 14 amino acids long. The CDR3 region is CASISDTYTDTQYF. For the CDR3, the DNA is TGTGCCAGCATATCTGACACGTACACAGATACGCAGTATTTT.

This clone has just a few counts. Here the CDR3 DNA reads TGTGCCAGCAGGAGGACAGGGGCCAACCTTCATAATTCACCCCTCCACTTT. Translated: CASRRTGANLHNSPLHF. This sequence joins TRBV27 and TRBJ1-6; 9 positions match TRBD1. There are 17 residues in the CDR3. V lost 6 bases to trimming and J lost 5 bases; unmatched junction nucleotides: 11. Germline CDR1 and CDR2: MNHEY and SMNVEV (reference sequence).

A few counts support this clone. The chain is built from TRBV7-2 and TRBJ1-2; TRBD1 might be the D (5 bases). The V and J ends lost 1 base and 4 bases respectively, with 13 bases between them. The germline gives CDR1 SGHTA, CDR2 FQGNSA. CDR3 length: 15 amino acids. The CDR3 protein is CASSLGGTGGYGYTF. The CDR3 region has the DNA TGTGCCAGCAGCTTAGGGGGAACGGGGGGCTATGGCTACACCTTC. Supplemented by reference TRBV7-2 and TRBJ1-2, the full variable domain reads GAGVSQSPSNKVTEKGKDVELRCDPISGHTALYWYRQSLGQGLEFLIYFQGNSAPDKSGLPSDRFSAERTGGSVSTLTIQRTQQEDSAVYLCASSLGGTGGYGYTFGSGTRLTVV.

This chain links TRBV6-6 with TRBJ2-2; D not resolved. This CDR3 has 15 amino acids. V was cut by 2 bases and J by 3 bases, with 10 bases left in between. The germline V gene has CDR1 MNHNY and CDR2 SVGAGI (reference sequence). In DNA, the CDR3 is TGTGCCAGCAGTTACAACCCAGATTACACCGGGGAGCTGTTTTTT. Its protein is CASSYNPDYTGELFF.

There are a few counts of this clone. V usage is TRBV6-1 and J usage is TRBJ2-6, with D tentatively TRBD1 (6 bases). The germline gives CDR1 MNHNS, CDR2 SASEGT. V shed 3 bases and J shed 2 bases, with 8 bases lying between them. The CDR3 sequence is 15 residues long. The CDR3 spells CASSEGATGANVLTF. The CDR3 nucleotides read TGTGCCAGCAGTGAGGGGGCGACTGGGGCCAACGTCCTGACTTTC.

The chain couples TRBV7-9 to TRBJ1-2; the D is unclear. The CDR3 has 15 residues. CDR1 and CDR2 (germline): SEHNR, FQNEAQ (reference sequence). The V end lost 2 bases, the J end lost 3 bases, and 13 bases lay between the germline ends. The CDR3 DNA reads TGTGCCAGCAGCTTAATCCGGGAGGGATACTATGGCTACACCTTC. Its protein product is CASSLIREGYYGYTF.

The gene calls are TRBV7-2 and TRBJ2-6, with D unresolved. The germline gives CDR1 SGHTA, CDR2 FQGNSA. Trimming cost V 3 bases and J 0 bases, with 6 bases left between them. The CDR3 totals 15 residues. For the CDR3, the DNA is TGTGCCAGCAGCTTGGCGTCCTCTGGGGCCAACGTCCTGACTTTC. It codes for CASSLASSGANVLTF.

This clone was counted only a few times. The genes are TRBV19 and TRBJ2-5; no clear D gene. The CDR3 covers 13 residues. Germline CDR1 is LNHDA and CDR2 is SQIVND (reference sequence). V lost 1 base and J lost 5, with 8 bases in between. CDR3 bases: TGTGCCAGTAGTATAGTAGTCTTGGAGACCCAGTACTTC. Translated, it gives CASSIVVLETQYF.

As DNA, the CDR3 is TGTGCCAGCAGCCAACAGGGACTAGCGGGGGCTACCTACAATGAGCAGTTCTTC. Amino acid sequence: CASSQQGLAGATYNEQFF. This chain uses TRBV4-2 with TRBJ2-1, with 14 bases that match TRBD2. Unmatched junction bases numbered 5, after V lost 2 bases and J lost 2 bases. The germline CDR1 and CDR2 sequences are LGHNA and YNFKEQ. The CDR3 sequence is 18 residues long.

The genes are TRBV5-1 and TRBJ1-5; possible D gene TRBD1, 5 bases. V was pared by 5 bases and J by 7 bases, with 13 bases between. This CDR3 spans 13 amino acids. CDR1 SGHRS and CDR2 YFSETQ come from the germline V gene. The DNA of the CDR3 is TGCGCCAGCAGTACTCAACCAGGGCAGCCCCAGCATTTT. It specifies CASSTQPGQPQHF.

This clone was recorded only once. This chain uses TRBV5-6 with TRBJ2-5; TRBD2 aligns across 12 bases. The germline gives CDR1 SGHDT, CDR2 YYEEEE. This CDR3 has 15 residues. V shed 4 bases, J shed 5 bases, and the junction held 6 bases outside the gene matches. The DNA of the CDR3 is TGTGCCAGCAGCCGCCTAGCGGGGGGGCAGGAGACCCAGTACTTC. Its translation: CASSRLAGGQETQYF.

The J gene is TRBJ2-7, the V gene TRBV18; D gene unclear. CDR1 and CDR2 (germline): KGHSH, LQKENI. CDR3 length: 12 residues. V gave up 3 bases and J gave up 9 bases, with 12 bases separating them. The CDR3 DNA sequence: TGTGCCAGCTCACCGGACGCGGTTGCGCAGTACTTC. Protein: CASSPDAVAQYF.

This rearrangement joins TRBV19 to TRBJ1-1; D might be TRBD1 (6 bases). Germline CDR1 LNHDA, CDR2 SQIVND (reference sequence). V was shortened by 0 bases and J by 13 bases, with 21 bases between the two germline ends. The CDR3 sequence is 15 residues long. DNA of the CDR3: TGTGCCAGTAGTATAGATTTAGGGGGGACCTGGAGAGTTTTCTTT. Its translation: CASSIDLGGTWRVFF.

On this clone itself: One end of the junction does not line up with germline, which may come from a read error. This chain links TRBV7-8 with TRBJ2-5, with no clear D. The CDR3 runs to 10 residues. Germline loops: CDR1 SGHVS, CDR2 FQNEAQ. CDR3: CASSQGTQYF. The CDR3 DNA reads TGTGCCAGCAGCCAAGGGACCCAGTACTTC.

The chain uses TRBV7-2 and TRBJ1-2; D is undetermined. The CDR3 has 15 amino acids. Germline V gene lookup returns CDR1 SGHTA and CDR2 FQGNSA. Trimming pared 5 bases from V and 1 base from J, leaving 14 bases between. CDR3 residues: CASSLQESLNYGYTF. CDR3 DNA: TGTGCCAGCAGCCTCCAGGAATCTCTTAACTATGGCTACACCTTC.

The CDR3 DNA reads TGTGCCAGCAAAACAGCAGCTAACTATGGCTACACCTTC. Translating gives CASKTAANYGYTF. This chain uses TRBV27 with TRBJ1-2; D remains unclear. CDR3 length: 13 residues. Germline CDR1 and CDR2: MNHEY and SMNVEV (reference sequence). V lost 7 bases to trimming and J lost 0 bases, with 9 bases between them.

V and J are TRBV28 and TRBJ2-7, with D uncertain. CDR1 is MDHEN and CDR2 is SYDVKM in the germline V gene. The germline V and J ends were trimmed by 6 bases and 3 bases, with 15 bases remaining between them. The CDR3 is 14 residues long. CDR3 amino acids: CASSQHGVDYEQYF. CDR3 bases: TGTGCCAGCAGCCAGCATGGAGTAGACTACGAGCAGTACTTC.